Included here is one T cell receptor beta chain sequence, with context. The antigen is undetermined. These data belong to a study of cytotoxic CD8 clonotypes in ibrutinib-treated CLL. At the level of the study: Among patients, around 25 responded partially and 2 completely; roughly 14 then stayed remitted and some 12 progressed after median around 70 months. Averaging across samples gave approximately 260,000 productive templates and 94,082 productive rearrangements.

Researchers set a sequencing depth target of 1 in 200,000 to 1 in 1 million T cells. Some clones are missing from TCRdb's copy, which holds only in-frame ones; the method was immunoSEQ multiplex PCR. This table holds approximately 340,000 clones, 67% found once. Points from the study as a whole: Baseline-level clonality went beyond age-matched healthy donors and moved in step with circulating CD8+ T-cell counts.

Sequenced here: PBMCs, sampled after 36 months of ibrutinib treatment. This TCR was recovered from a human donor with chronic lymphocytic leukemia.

This CDR3 reads CASSIAGAGYEQYF. The CDR3 nucleotides are TGCGCCAGCAGCATAGCGGGAGCTGGCTACGAGCAGTACTTC. The rearrangement links TRBV5-1 to TRBJ2-7; 9 positions match TRBD2. The CDR3 is 14 amino acids. The V gene's germline CDR1 is SGHRS and CDR2 YFSETQ. The ends lost 4 bases at V and 3 bases at J; junction bases unmatched: 5.